This T cell receptor beta chain was recovered during a study of cytomegalovirus exposure and HLA in healthy donors. General study findings and limits: Some V segments, including TRBV6-2 and TRBV6-3, were excluded as indistinguishable. Among donors in an Asian-associated ancestry cluster, a later analysis reportedly found fewer N-insertions than the approximately 700-donor mean. The classifier reportedly diagnosed cytomegalovirus status with high specificity and sensitivity. The study put 150 or so TCR beta chains on its list as cytomegalovirus-associated.

Comment on this clone: Antigen: not known.

PCR primers comprised 60 Vbeta and 13 Jbeta primers. Data came from immunoSEQ multiplex PCR; TCRdb stores just in-frame clones and leaves some out. In the table there are 120,000 to 150,000 clones, 65% to 80% of which are singletons. V was cut by 2 bases and J by 9 bases, with 14 bases left in between. Germline V gene data show CDR1 as SGHDT and CDR2 as YYEEEE. The CDR3 has 13 residues. This chain connects TRBV5-6 to TRBJ1-2, with D possibly matching TRBD1 (6 bases). The TCR sequence derives from a woman aged 50 to 60 in good health and CMV-seropositive. Specimen: PBMCs. The CDR3: CASSFTAGGSYTF. The CDR3, as DNA: TGTGCCAGCAGCTTTACCGCGGGGGGCAGCTACACCTTC.